The rows below give T cell receptor beta chains drawn from one sample of a study of T cells after posttransplantation cyclophosphamide. Clones were read by immunoSEQ multiplex PCR, and TCRdb kept only the in-frame ones, dropping some. This table has fewer than 9,500 clones, about nine tenths appearing once. Sequencing used CD4+ T cells sorted from blood. The receptors were sampled from a woman between 50 and 59 years old in good health and a related stem cell transplant donor. The CDR3 runs from the conserved cysteine through the conserved F or W. The order of the fields is J gene, V gene, clone size, D gene, CDR3 DNA, CDR3 protein. The D gene is left open where the match is weak. Size values are once, few and many counts, or a class for expanded clones, and some rows have none.

TRBJ2-1	TRBV9	.	TRBD2	TGTGCCAGCAGCATGAGCGGGGGCTCCTACAATGAGCAGTTCTTC	CASSMSGGSYNEQFF
TRBJ1-3	TRBV6-5	.	TRBD1	TGTGCCAGCAGTCCCCCGGGACAGGGACGGGGCACCATATATTTT	CASSPPGQGRGTIYF
TRBJ2-5	TRBV5-1	.	TRBD1	TGCGCCAGCAGCTTCACACCCCGACAGGGGGTTGAGGGGACCCAGTACTTC	CASSFTPRQGVEGTQYF
TRBJ2-7	TRBV6-5	.	TRBD1	TGTGCCAGCAGTGCACCGGGACAGGGTTTTCGCGAGCAGTACTTC	CASSAPGQGFREQYF
TRBJ2-7	TRBV18	.	TRBD2	TGTGCCAGCTCACCACTAGCGGGGGATTCCTACGAGCAGTACTTC	CASSPLAGDSYEQYF
TRBJ2-1	TRBV5-6	few	TRBD2	TGTGCCAGCAGACCTAGGGGCTCACTAGCGCGAGCACACAATGAGCAGTTCTTC	CASRPRGSLARAHNEQFF
TRBJ1-1	TRBV19	.	.	TGTGCCAGTAGGCGTACTGAAGCTTTCTTT	CASRRTEAFF
TRBJ1-6	TRBV13	.	.	TGTGCCAGCAGCTTTAGTGTGTTGGATTCACCCCTCCACTTT	CASSFSVLDSPLHF
TRBJ1-3	TRBV5-8	.	.	TGTGCCAGCAGCCTGTACAGCAGGGCCGGAAACACCATATATTTT	CASSLYSRAGNTIYF
TRBJ1-2	TRBV7-6	.	TRBD1	TGTGCCAGCAGCTTTGGACAGGGCCGTTGGCAATCCCTGTCTAACTATGGCTACACCTTC	CASSFGQGRWQSLSNYGYTF
TRBJ1-2	TRBV5-1	.	.	TGCGCCAGCAGCTCCAGGCCGGACGACAGAAGATATGGCTACACCTTC	CASSSRPDDRRYGYTF
TRBJ1-4	TRBV9	.	.	TGTGCCAGCAGCGTAGCCGGGATTGCAACTAATGAAAAACTGTTTTTT	CASSVAGIATNEKLFF
TRBJ1-6	TRBV27	.	.	TGTGCCAGCAGTGTGGCCCATGGCTCCTATAATTCACCCCTCCACTTT	CASSVAHGSYNSPLHF
TRBJ2-5	TRBV19	.	.	TGTGCCAGTAGTGGGGGGACCCATCCCCAAGAGACCCAGTACTTC	CASSGGTHPQETQYF
TRBJ1-5	TRBV19	.	TRBD1	TGTGCCAGTAGTATAGATTACCGGGACAGTAGCAATCAGCCCCAGCATTTT	CASSIDYRDSSNQPQHF
TRBJ2-1	TRBV5-6	.	TRBD2	TGTGCCAGCAGCCTATTCGGCGGGAGCTCCTACAATGAGCAGTTCTTC	CASSLFGGSSYNEQFF
TRBJ2-3	TRBV27	.	.	.	CASSFFGQTDTQYF
TRBJ2-5	TRBV4-1	.	.	TGCGCCAGCAGCCCGGTGACTAGTTACCAAGAGACCCAGTACTTC	CASSPVTSYQETQYF
TRBJ1-4	TRBV7-2	.	.	TGTGCCAGCAGCTTAAGTGCAGGGTCCGATATTGAGAAACTGTTTTTT	CASSLSAGSDIEKLFF
TRBJ2-7	TRBV4-2	once	TRBD2	TGTGCCAGCAGCCAACTCGGGACTAGCGGGAGCTCCTACGAGCAGTACTTC	CASSQLGTSGSSYEQYF
TRBJ2-2	TRBV7-9	.	TRBD1	TGTGCCAGCAGCTTCATTCAGGGGGCAACCGGGGAGCTGTTTTTT	CASSFIQGATGELFF
TRBJ2-7	TRBV6-5	.	.	TGTGCCAGCAGTTCCAGGACACCTTACTCCTACGAGCAGTACTTC	CASSSRTPYSYEQYF
TRBJ1-5	TRBV30	.	TRBD1	TGTGCCTGGAGTTCCGCCGGACAGGCAAATCAGCCCCAGCATTTT	CAWSSAGQANQPQHF
TRBJ2-6	TRBV2	.	TRBD1	TGTGCCAGCAGTATGGACAGGGCTGGGGCCAACGTCCTGACTTTC	CASSMDRAGANVLTF
TRBJ1-1	TRBV9	few	TRBD1	TGTGCCAGCAGCGCGACCGGGACAGGGGGTCGAACTGAAGCTTTCTTT	CASSATGTGGRTEAFF
TRBJ2-7	TRBV6-1	.	TRBD1	TGTGCCACTCCCTTCCCCGGGACAGGGGAATACGAGCAGTACTTC	CATPFPGTGEYEQYF
TRBJ2-1	TRBV7-9	.	TRBD2	TGTGCCAGCAGCCGCCGGTCGCTAGCGGGGGGGCAGTCCTACAATGAGCAGTTCTTC	CASSRRSLAGGQSYNEQFF
TRBJ2-1	TRBV19	.	TRBD2	TGTGCCAGTAGTATAGCCGTGAAGGGACTAGCGGGAGTTGGCAATGAGCAGTTCTTC	CASSIAVKGLAGVGNEQFF
TRBJ2-7	TRBV5-1	.	.	TGCGCCAGCAGCTTGGATCTTAACAACGAGCAGTACTTC	CASSLDLNNEQYF
TRBJ2-7	TRBV4-1	.	.	TGCGCCAGCAGCCAAGTGAGGGGGGAGCAGTACTTC	CASSQVRGEQYF
TRBJ2-4	TRBV5-8	.	TRBD1	TGTGCCAGCAGCTTAGGGGGCGAGGACATTCAGTACTTC	CASSLGGEDIQYF
TRBJ1-1	TRBV6-5	.	.	TGTGCCAGCAGTTACTCCTCCTTTATGTTGAACACTGAAGCTTTCTTT	CASSYSSFMLNTEAFF
TRBJ1-1	TRBV6-4	.	.	TGTGCCAGCAGGGTACACGGGGGCACTGAAGCTTTCTTT	CASRVHGGTEAFF
TRBJ2-7	TRBV5-1	.	TRBD1	TGCGCCAGCTCCCTCGGGACAGGGACCGGCGAGCAGTACTTC	CASSLGTGTGEQYF
TRBJ1-1	TRBV4-1	.	TRBD1	TGCGCCAGCAGCCAAGATAGGACAGGGGCCCTTCTTGAAGCTTTCTTT	CASSQDRTGALLEAFF
TRBJ1-4	TRBV11-2	.	TRBD1	TGTGCCAGCAGCATTGGACAGGGGTCTAATGAAAAACTGTTTTTT	CASSIGQGSNEKLFF